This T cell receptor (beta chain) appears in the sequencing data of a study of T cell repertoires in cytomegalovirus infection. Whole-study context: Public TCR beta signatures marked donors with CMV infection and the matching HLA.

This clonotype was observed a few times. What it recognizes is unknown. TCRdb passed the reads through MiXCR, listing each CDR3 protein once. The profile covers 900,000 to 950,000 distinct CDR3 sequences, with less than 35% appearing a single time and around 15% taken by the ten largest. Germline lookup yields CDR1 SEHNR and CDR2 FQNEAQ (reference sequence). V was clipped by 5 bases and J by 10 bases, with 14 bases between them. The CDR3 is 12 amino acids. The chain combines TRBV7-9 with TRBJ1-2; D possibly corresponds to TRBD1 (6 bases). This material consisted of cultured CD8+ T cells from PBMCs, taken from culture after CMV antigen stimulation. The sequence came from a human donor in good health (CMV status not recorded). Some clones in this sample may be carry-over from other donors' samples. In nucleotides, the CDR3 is TGTGCCAGCAGCACCGGGACACGCGACTACACCTTC. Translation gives CASSTGTRDYTF.